This entry concerns a single TCR beta chain. Antigen: not known. Clones were sequenced by immunoSEQ multiplex PCR, and TCRdb holds only the in-frame ones, with some missing. The repertoire holds 61,000 or so clones, with around four fifths as singletons. The source of the sample is a study of OX40 agonist ivuxolimab in advanced cancers. This CDR3 has 14 residues. The junction had 6 bases not matched to a gene; V was cut back by 7 bases and J by 3 bases. Germline V CDR1 and CDR2: LNHDA, SQIVND (reference sequence). General observations from the study: Expanded clones were, on average, more numerous in CD8+ T cells than in CD4+.

The V and J genes are TRBV19 and TRBJ2-1, with 7 nucleotides matching TRBD1. The sequences come from CD4+ or CD8+ T cells sorted from blood, collected in a trial of the OX40 agonist ivuxolimab. The receptor was derived from an adult with an advanced solid tumor such as melanoma, head and neck, liver or kidney cancer. DNA of the CDR3: TGTGCCAGTAAAGGGACAGTTCACTACAATGAGCAGTTCTTC. Amino acids: CASKGTVHYNEQFF.